This entry concerns a single TCR beta chain. This specimen belongs to a study of OX40 agonist ivuxolimab in advanced cancers. Across the whole study: Hepatocellular carcinoma, melanoma, renal cell or head and neck cancer occurred in dose-escalation patients. Mean age approximately 61 years, range roughly 20 to 85; about 85% male.

Using immunoSEQ multiplex PCR, the repertoire was profiled, and TCRdb retains in-frame clones only, with some absent. The sample records approximately 66,000 clones, 85% being singletons. Germline assignment: CDR1 SGHDT and CDR2 YYEEEE. The CDR3 is made up of 15 amino acids. Between the trimmed V and J ends, which lost 1 base and 4 bases, there was a span of 9 bases. Here the sequenced sample was CD4+ or CD8+ T cells sorted from blood, taken in a trial of the OX40 agonist ivuxolimab. This receptor was identified in an adult with an advanced solid tumor such as melanoma, head and neck, liver or kidney cancer. J is TRBJ2-6 and V is TRBV5-6, with D possibly called TRBD1 or TRBD2 (5 bases each). DNA of the CDR3: TGTGCCAGCAGCTTGCGAGGGGCCGGGGCCAACGTCCTGACTTTC. Translated, it gives CASSLRGAGANVLTF.